A selection of T cell receptor beta chains follows, all from one sample in a study of control samples from healthy donors and cancer patients. Using immunoSEQ multiplex PCR, the repertoire was profiled, and TCRdb retains in-frame clones only, with some absent. In the table there are about 58,000 clones, about 87% of which are singletons. Sequencing was performed on PBMCs. These receptors were collected from a woman aged 55-70 years with lung cancer. The CDR3 runs from the conserved cysteine through the conserved F or W. The order of the fields is J gene, clone size, D gene, CDR3 length, V gene, CDR3 protein, CDR3 DNA. A D gene is named only where the DNA matches it firmly. The size entry is marked missing in some rows and otherwise reads once, few, many or a size class.

>TRBJ2-2|NA|TRBD2|20|TRBV4-1
CASSQEGPAGLAGGTGELFF
TGCGCCAGCAGCCAAGAAGGGCCGGCGGGACTAGCGGGAGGAACCGGGGAGCTGTTTTTT
>TRBJ2-1|NA|NA|13|TRBV4-1
CASSQVGGDEQFF
TGCGCCAGCAGCCAAGTAGGGGGAGATGAGCAGTTCTTC
>TRBJ1-2|NA|NA|12|TRBV11-2
CASSLSRVGYTF
TGTGCCAGCAGCCTCTCCAGGGTAGGCTACACCTTC
>TRBJ1-6|NA|TRBD1|15|TRBV18
CASSLSGQGNSPLHF
TGTGCCAGCTCACTGTCGGGACAGGGTAATTCACCCCTCCACTTT
>TRBJ1-1|NA|NA|15|TRBV27
CASSPRMARDTEAFF
TGTGCCAGCAGTCCCCGCATGGCCCGGGACACTGAAGCTTTCTTT
>TRBJ2-5|NA|NA|13|TRBV11-2
CASSSQGTETQYF
TGTGCCAGCAGCTCACAGGGTACAGAGACCCAGTACTTC
>TRBJ2-7|NA|NA|15|TRBV5-1
CASSLEPGASYEQYF
TGCGCCAGCAGCTTGGAGCCCGGGGCCTCCTACGAGCAGTACTTC
>TRBJ2-2|NA|TRBD2|16|TRBV29-1
CSVRLAEDANTGELFF
TGCAGCGTTCGGCTAGCGGAAGACGCGAACACCGGGGAGCTGTTTTTT
>TRBJ1-1|NA|TRBD1|14|TRBV19
CASRTGWENTEAFF
TGTGCCAGTCGGACAGGGTGGGAGAACACTGAAGCTTTCTTT
>TRBJ2-1|NA|NA|12|TRBV6-5
CASSYIGTKQFF
TGTGCCAGCAGTTATATCGGGACCAAGCAGTTCTTC
>TRBJ2-3|few|TRBD1|15|TRBV6-5
CASIADRGRTDTQYF
TGTGCCAGCATTGCGGACAGGGGGCGGACAGATACGCAGTATTTT
>TRBJ2-5|NA|NA|16|TRBV27
CASSFWQGGGQETQYF
TGTGCCAGCAGTTTCTGGCAGGGAGGAGGGCAAGAGACCCAGTACTTC
>TRBJ2-2|few|NA|15|TRBV11-2
CASSLEGVGTGELFF
TGTGCCAGCAGCTTAGAGGGAGTGGGCACCGGGGAGCTGTTTTTT
>TRBJ1-2|NA|NA|13|TRBV11-1
CASSLEWARGYTF
TGTGCCAGCAGCTTAGAGTGGGCACGGGGCTACACCTTC
>TRBJ2-7|NA|TRBD1|14|TRBV27
CASSSTGYANEQYF
TGTGCCAGCAGTTCGACAGGGTACGCGAACGAGCAGTACTTC
>TRBJ2-7|NA|NA|13|TRBV12-5
CASGSQGLGEQYF
TGTGCTAGTGGTTCTCAGGGGCTGGGGGAGCAGTACTTC
>TRBJ2-3|NA|TRBD2|15|TRBV5-1
CASSPRTSFTDTQYF
TGCGCCAGCAGCCCACGGACTAGCTTCACAGATACGCAGTATTTT
>TRBJ2-2|few|NA|12|TRBV1
CTSSRSTGELFF
TGCACCAGTTCGCGGAGCACCGGGGAGCTGTTTTTT
>TRBJ1-4|NA|NA|15|TRBV2
CASSGAGRTNEKLFF
TGTGCCAGCAGTGGGGCAGGGAGGACTAATGAAAAACTGTTTTTT
>TRBJ2-1|NA|TRBD1|14|TRBV5-4
CASSGNPGQRLEFF
TGTGCCAGCAGCGGAAATCCGGGACAGCGTTTGGAGTTCTTC
>TRBJ1-5|NA|TRBD1|13|TRBV27
CASSQDRGQPQHF
TGTGCCAGCAGTCAGGACAGGGGTCAGCCCCAGCATTTT
>TRBJ2-3|few|TRBD2|16|TRBV3-1/TRBV3-2
CASSQGRGGLIDTQYF
TGTGCCAGCAGCCAAGGACGGGGGGGCCTTATAGATACGCAGTATTTT
>TRBJ2-7|NA|NA|14|TRBV5-6
CASSLAGLYNEQYF
TGTGCCAGCAGCTTGGCCGGACTCTACAACGAGCAGTACTTC
>TRBJ2-2|once|TRBD2|19|TRBV9
CASSVEGRLAGATGGELFF
TGTGCCAGCAGCGTAGAGGGGCGGCTAGCGGGGGCTACGGGCGGGGAGCTGTTTTTT
>TRBJ2-4|once|NA|14|TRBV2
CASSGPPYANIQYF
TGTGCCAGCAGTGGGCCTCCCTATGCAAACATTCAGTACTTC
>TRBJ1-2|NA|NA|16|TRBV2
CASENSIAVVGNGYTF
TGTGCCAGCGAGAACTCAATAGCAGTGGTGGGAAATGGCTACACCTTC
>TRBJ2-7|NA|NA|12|TRBV5-1
CASSWAGYEQYF
TGCGCCAGCAGCTGGGCAGGCTACGAGCAGTACTTC
>TRBJ1-5|NA|NA|13|TRBV10-3
CAIRRDGNQPQHF
TGTGCCATCAGGAGGGACGGCAATCAGCCCCAGCATTTT
>TRBJ2-1|NA|NA|14|TRBV6-5
CASLREGSWNEQFF
TGTGCCAGCCTGCGGGAAGGTTCATGGAATGAGCAGTTCTTC
>TRBJ1-5|NA|NA|16|TRBV25-1
CASARGGQVRWQPQHF
TGTGCCAGCGCCCGAGGGGGGCAGGTGAGGTGGCAGCCCCAGCATTTT
>TRBJ1-3|NA|NA|16|TRBV9
CASSVATQGTGNTIYF
TGTGCCAGCAGCGTAGCCACCCAGGGTACAGGAAACACCATATATTTT
>TRBJ1-3|NA|NA|16|TRBV5-4
CASSLMTAAGGNTIYF
TGTGCCAGCAGCCTGATGACTGCGGCAGGGGGAAACACCATATATTTT
>TRBJ2-1|NA|NA|13|TRBV9
CASSEMPRNEQFF
TGTGCCAGCAGCGAGATGCCCCGTAATGAGCAGTTCTTC
>TRBJ2-1|NA|NA|15|TRBV9
CASSAQGAPYNEQFF
TGTGCCAGCAGCGCACAGGGTGCGCCCTACAATGAGCAGTTCTTC
>TRBJ2-3|NA|NA|15|TRBV19
CASSIIRTSTDTQYF
TGTGCCAGTAGTATAATCAGGACTAGCACAGATACGCAGTATTTT
>TRBJ2-1|NA|TRBD1|11|TRBV2
CASSPDRGQFF
TGTGCCAGCAGTCCTGACAGGGGACAGTTCTTC
>TRBJ2-2|NA|NA|14|TRBV9
CASSVDPGGGELFF
TGTGCCAGCAGCGTAGATCCCGGTGGCGGGGAGCTGTTTTTT
>TRBJ1-1|NA|NA|14|TRBV6-6
CASSRLEMNTEAFF
TGTGCCAGCAGTCGACTGGAGATGAACACTGAAGCTTTCTTT
>TRBJ2-5|NA|NA|15|TRBV28
CASSLFGGTQETQYF
TGTGCCAGCAGTTTGTTTGGCGGAACCCAAGAGACCCAGTACTTC
>TRBJ2-1|NA|NA|13|TRBV20-1
CSASLEATNEQFF
TGCAGTGCTAGTTTAGAGGCCACCAATGAGCAGTTCTTC